The text below deals with one TCR beta chain. V gave up 5 bases and J gave up 4 bases; unmatched junction bases: 4. Germline V CDR1 and CDR2: GTSNPN, SVGIG (reference sequence). CDR3 length: 12 amino acids. This sample was taken from a study of blood T cell repertoires in COVID-19. This table comes from immunoSEQ multiplex PCR, and its TCRdb copy is limited to in-frame clones, with some not included. This sample has 150,000 or so clones, with approximately 88% found just once. The specimen sequenced was peripheral blood. This TCR was recovered from a human donor in a cohort sampled during active COVID-19. This chain links TRBV30 with TRBJ2-7, with TRBD1 matching 8 bases. CDR3 amino acids: CAWARGQYEQYF. The CDR3, as DNA: TGTGCCTGGGCCAGGGGGCAGTACGAGCAGTACTTC. Combining the CDR3 with reference TRBV30 and TRBJ2-7 gives the whole variable domain SQTIHQWPATLVQPVGSPLSLECTVEGTSNPNLYWYRQAAGRGLQLLFYSVGIGQISSEVPQNLSASRPQDRQFILSSKKLLLSDSGFYLCAWARGQYEQYFGPGTRLTVT.